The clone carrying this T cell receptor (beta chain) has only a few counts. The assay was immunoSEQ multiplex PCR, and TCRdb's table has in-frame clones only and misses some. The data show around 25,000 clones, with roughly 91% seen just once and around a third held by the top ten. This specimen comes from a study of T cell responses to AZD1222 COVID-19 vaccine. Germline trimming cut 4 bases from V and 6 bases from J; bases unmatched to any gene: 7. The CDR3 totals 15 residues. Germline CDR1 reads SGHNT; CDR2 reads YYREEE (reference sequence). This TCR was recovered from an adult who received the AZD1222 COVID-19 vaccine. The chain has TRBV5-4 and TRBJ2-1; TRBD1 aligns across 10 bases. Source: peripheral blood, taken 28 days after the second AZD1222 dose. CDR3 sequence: CASSDRDRGSNEQFF. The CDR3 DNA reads TGTGCCAGCAGCGACCGGGACAGGGGCTCCAATGAGCAGTTCTTC.